Listed below are T cell receptor beta chains from one sample, sequenced in a study of T cell changes during pregnancy in multiple sclerosis. Method: immunoSEQ multiplex PCR; TCRdb's copy keeps in-frame clones and lacks some. The profile shows around 68,000 clones, about nine tenths of them singletons. Sample: peripheral blood, taken after pregnancy. All receptors derive from a female donor in good health, enrolled as a control in a pregnancy study. Each CDR3 is given without its conserved first and last residue. Not every row has a clone size; where given, it reads once, few, many or a size class.

TRBJ1-4 | TRBV7-2 | NA | ASSLGGRSEKLF
TRBJ2-6 | TRBV4-3 | NA | ASSQELGSGANVLT
TRBJ2-6 | TRBV6-1 | NA | ASSEAYRPGANVLT
TRBJ2-7 | TRBV2 | NA | ASRPRDRGDEQY
TRBJ2-5 | TRBV14 | NA | ASSQGSQETQY
TRBJ2-3 | TRBV19 | NA | ASSPSLGTGSTDTQY
TRBJ1-2 | TRBV6-6 | NA | ASSRDSNGYT
TRBJ2-1 | TRBV29-1 | NA | SARGTGKYNEQF
TRBJ1-2 | TRBV27 | NA | ASSLSEGAAYLYGYT
TRBJ1-1 | TRBV10-2 | NA | ASSERGETEAF
TRBJ1-1 | TRBV18 | NA | ASSPTPGGRTEAF
TRBJ2-1 | TRBV11-3 | NA | ASSLLREAF
TRBJ1-3 | TRBV27 | NA | ASSLTGIGNTIY
TRBJ1-4 | TRBV7-9 | NA | ASSLGTAERKLF
TRBJ1-1 | TRBV5-8 | NA | ASSLQGQTFTEAF
TRBJ1-2 | TRBV4-2 | NA | ASSQEPRSNYGYT
TRBJ2-1 | TRBV5-1 | NA | ASSLSSGVNEQF
TRBJ2-7 | TRBV6-5 | NA | ASSYTDRDYEQY
TRBJ1-1 | TRBV9 | NA | ASGRAGGTEAF
TRBJ2-5 | TRBV10-3 | NA | AISESPKGAETQY
TRBJ1-5 | TRBV13 | NA | ASSLIPNHRVSGQPQH
TRBJ1-1 | TRBV19 | NA | ASSMGPLGNTEAF
TRBJ2-1 | TRBV19 | NA | ASSTSQQGVGVDEQF
TRBJ1-2 | TRBV5-1 | once | ASSLGQGNYGYT
TRBJ2-5 | TRBV11-2 | NA | ASSANTGLRETQY
NA | TRBV15 | NA | ATSYERGSEQY
TRBJ2-7 | TRBV5-1 | NA | ASSSLGGSSYEQY
TRBJ2-1 | TRBV27 | NA | ASNSYNEQF
TRBJ1-6 | TRBV14 | NA | ASSQGQGPNSPLH
TRBJ2-5 | TRBV11-2 | NA | ASSLVTGSPQETQY
TRBJ2-7 | TRBV29-1 | NA | SVEIMVTVTTYEQY